The clone carrying this T cell receptor beta chain was seen a handful of times. No antigen is known for it. This specimen belongs to a study of regulatory T cells in long-lasting Graves disease. Study-wide results and limits: Persistent Graves' patients had lower TCR diversity than newly diagnosed ones. Favored gene segments in persistent disease were TRBV28, TRBJ1-2 and TRBJ2-5.

The CDR3 has 12 residues. Germline V CDR1 and CDR2: SGHTA, FQGTGA. Unmatched junction bases numbered 7, after V lost 5 bases and J lost 11 bases. HTBI primers from iRepertoire and Arm-PCR of CDR3 regions yielded the TCR beta libraries. TCRdb ran MiXCR on the multiplex PCR reads and lists one entry per CDR3 protein. The repertoire holds 400,000 to 500,000 distinct CDR3 sequences, with 12% to 15% as singletons. Time point reported: newly diagnosed GD, antithyroid drugs for less than 3 months. From RNA extracted from PBMCs, the TCR library was made. These data are also associated with another study on T cells in Graves' hyperthyroidism and ophthalmopathy. That work states: The study excluded patients with uncontrolled infection, other autoimmune disease, pregnancy or lactation. Ophthalmopathy stood apart from stable hyperthyroidism in a 13 V-J model.

The chain carries TRBV7-3 and TRBJ2-3; 7 positions match TRBD1. This receptor was taken from a woman in her 50s with Graves disease. This specimen consisted of peripheral blood mononuclear cells (PBMCs), obtained at new diagnosis, from a patient treated with antithyroid drugs. The CDR3 protein is CASSPQGTVQYF. CDR3 DNA sequence: TGTGCCAGCAGCCCCCAAGGGACAGTGCAGTATTTT. Filled out from reference TRBV7-3 and TRBJ2-3, the complete variable domain reads GAGVSQTPSNKVTEKGKYVELRCDPISGHTALYWYRQSLGQGPEFLIYFQGTGAADDSGLPNDRFFAVRPEGSVSTLKIQRTERGDSAVYLCASSPQGTVQYFGPGTRLTVL.